There are many counts of the clone carrying this T cell receptor (beta chain). Its antigen remains unknown. The data are from a study of beta chain bispecific antibodies for T cell cancers. In the study overall: Healthy donor T cells cocultured with leukemia lines and bispecific antibodies. HPB-ALL carried surface TRBV5-5, while Jurkat carried TRBV12-3.

Study observations and caveats: In these mixed samples, most targeted TRBV reads derived from the leukemia cell line.

Clonotypes were quantified using unique molecular identifier barcodes. TCRdb independently ran MiXCR on the 5' RACE reads; one entry per CDR3 protein. The data show about 15,000 distinct CDR3 sequences, with approximately 2.2% seen just once and about 7% held by the top ten. Either OKT3 anti-CD3 antibody or CD3/CD28 beads expanded T cells from blood mononuclear cells over roughly three days. From germline, CDR1 is KGHSH and CDR2 LQKENI. With 3 bases removed from V and 5 bases from J, the gap between germline ends came to 2 bases. CDR3 length: 11 amino acids. Sequenced sample: healthy donor T cells cultured with leukemia cells. The genes are TRBV18 and TRBJ2-1; no reliable D call. The TCR was taken from a human donor in good health. Some clones in this sample may be carry-over from other donors' samples. CDR3: CASSPNNEQFF. The CDR3 coding sequence is TGTGCCAGCTCACCCAACAATGAGCAGTTCTTC.